A single T cell receptor beta chain is shown here with its context. Its antigen is not known. The germline CDR1 and CDR2 sequences are LNHDA and SQIVND (reference sequence). Trimming stripped 3 bases from V and 1 base from J, with 13 bases between. The CDR3 is made up of 17 amino acids. Stated time point: blood 4 weeks post-SBRT, at nephrectomy. Treatment defined: 15 Gy SBRT to primary tumor, nephrectomy 4 weeks later. The tumor was a clear cell renal cell carcinoma. The data are from a study of radiation and T cells in renal cell carcinoma. Notes on the study in general: In blood, top tumor clones expanded by 2 weeks, shrinking by 4.

Sequencing used immunoSEQ multiplex PCR; TCRdb keeps in-frame clones, though not all of them. The sample holds around 170,000 clones, around 89% seen once. The starting material was blood, obtained from a patient whose treatment included radiotherapy and nephrectomy. This chain links TRBV19 with TRBJ2-6, with D possibly being TRBD2 (6 bases). This receptor was obtained from a woman aged 45-65 years with renal cell carcinoma. DNA of the CDR3: TGTGCCAGTAGTATGAAACTAGCCGTTTCTGGGGCCAACGTCCTGACTTTC. Residues: CASSMKLAVSGANVLTF.